These 19 T cell receptor beta chains were all obtained from the same sample, sequenced in a study of OX40 agonist ivuxolimab in advanced cancers. Assay used: immunoSEQ multiplex PCR; TCRdb lists only in-frame clones, some missing. The profile shows 25,000 to 30,000 clones, roughly 80% of them singletons. Sequencing used CD4+ or CD8+ T cells sorted from blood, obtained in a trial of the OX40 agonist ivuxolimab. The origin of the receptors is an adult with an advanced solid tumor such as melanoma, head and neck, liver or kidney cancer.

V usage is TRBV7-9 and J usage is TRBJ2-3, with 7 bases fitting TRBD1. V shed 9 bases, J shed 4 bases, and the junction held 19 bases outside the gene matches. CDR1 and CDR2 (germline): SEHNR, FQNEAQ (reference sequence). The CDR3 runs to 17 residues. CDR3 nucleotide sequence: TGTGCCAGTGCATTCACAGGGGAAGGGGTACCGGCAGATACGCAGTATTTT. Translation gives CASAFTGEGVPADTQYF. Based on the CDR3 plus reference TRBV7-9 and TRBJ2-3, the full variable domain is DTGVSQNPRHKITKRGQNVTFRCDPISEHNRLYWYRQTLGQGPEFLTYFQNEAQLEKSRLLSDRFSAERPKGSFSTLEIQRTEQGDSAMYLCASAFTGEGVPADTQYFGPGTRLTVL.

The V call is TRBV6-5, the J call TRBJ1-5, with no clear D. CDR1 and CDR2 (germline): MNHEY, SVGAGI. V was shortened by 2 bases and J by 5 bases, with 7 bases between the two germline ends. The CDR3 is made up of 13 amino acids. CDR3 nucleotide sequence: TGTGCCAGCAGTTACCGCGCGGATCAGCCCCAGCATTTT. It encodes CASSYRADQPQHF.

This sequence joins TRBV2 and TRBJ2-5, with 7 positions matching TRBD1. V was clipped by 6 bases and J by 0 bases; unmatched bases: 7. The CDR3 sequence is 15 residues long. The V gene's germline CDR1 is SNHLY and CDR2 FYNNEI. CDR3 nucleotides: TGTGCCAGCAGGCTAAAAGGACAGGACCAAGAGACCCAGTACTTC. This sequence encodes CASRLKGQDQETQYF.

The V call is TRBV7-3, the J call TRBJ2-1; D remains unclear. The CDR3 totals 18 residues. Germline CDR1 and CDR2: SGHTA and FQGTGA. The V end lost 5 bases, the J end lost 0 bases, and 20 bases lay between the germline ends. The CDR3 spells CASSPGNLFSSSYNEQFF. The CDR3 DNA reads TGTGCCAGCAGCCCTGGGAACCTTTTTAGTAGCTCCTACAATGAGCAGTTCTTC.

This rearrangement joins TRBV6-1 to TRBJ2-6; D remains ambiguous. Trimming shortened V by 1 base and J by 0 bases, and 4 bases separated the two germline ends. CDR3 size: 15 residues. CDR1 and CDR2 (germline): MNHNS, SASEGT. Written as DNA, the CDR3 is TGTGCCAGCAGTGAAGGGGGCTCTGGGGCCAACGTCCTGACTTTC. Translating gives CASSEGGSGANVLTF.

This clone occurred once. The V call is TRBV6-5, the J call TRBJ1-3; D is unclear. The CDR3 extends over 13 amino acids. Germline CDR1 is MNHEY and CDR2 is SVGAGI. V was clipped by 2 bases and J by 7 bases, with 9 bases between them. This chain's CDR3 is CASSYGIRNTIYF. The CDR3 coding sequence is TGTGCCAGCAGTTACGGTATTAGGAACACCATATATTTT.

The gene calls are TRBV6-1 and TRBJ1-5, with TRBD1 matching over 10 bases. J gave up 6 bases and V 5 bases, and 4 bases lay outside the gene matches. Germline lookup yields CDR1 MNHNS and CDR2 SASEGT. The CDR3 is 14 amino acids. Written as DNA, the CDR3 is TGTGCCAGCAGTCTTGACAGGGGGCCTCAGCCCCAGCATTTT. It translates to CASSLDRGPQPQHF.

The chain carries TRBV4-3 and TRBJ1-2, with 11 positions matching TRBD1. This CDR3 contains 14 residues. Trimming took 3 bases from V and 8 from J; bases not matched to a gene: 5. Per germline, CDR1 LGHNA and CDR2 YSLEER. The CDR3 nucleotides read TGCGCCAGCAGCCACGGACAGGGGGCCGGAGGCTACACCTTC. Its protein product is CASSHGQGAGGYTF.

The rearrangement uses TRBV11-2 and TRBJ2-2; D not resolved. This CDR3 comprises 18 residues. Germline V lookup: CDR1 SGHAT, CDR2 FQNNGV. The V and J ends lost 0 bases and 0 bases respectively, with 14 bases between them. The CDR3 reads CASSLEPAFFANTGELFF. The CDR3 DNA is TGTGCCAGCAGCTTAGAGCCAGCGTTCTTTGCGAACACCGGGGAGCTGTTTTTT.

This sequence joins TRBV7-9 and TRBJ2-5; D unclear. CDR1 SEHNR and CDR2 FQNEAQ come from the germline V gene (reference sequence). With 0 bases removed from V and 0 bases from J, the gap between germline ends came to 8 bases. There are 15 residues in the CDR3. The CDR3, as DNA: TGTGCCAGCAGCTTAGCGGAAGCTTACCAAGAGACCCAGTACTTC. This encodes CASSLAEAYQETQYF.

This clone was recorded once. The V call is TRBV28, the J call TRBJ2-1; the D gene is possibly TRBD2 (6 bases). Germline V gene sequence: CDR1 MDHEN, CDR2 SYDVKM. The CDR3 covers 13 residues. V lost 1 base and J 10 bases, leaving 11 bases between the germline ends. DNA for the CDR3: TGTGCCAGCAGTTTATTCGCTGGGGGGGAGCAGTTCTTC. Translating it yields CASSLFAGGEQFF. The full variable domain, rest sourced from reference TRBV28 and TRBJ2-1, is DVKVTQSSRYLVKRTGEKVFLECVQDMDHENMFWYRQDPGLGLRLIYFSYDVKMKEKGDIPEGYSVSREKKERFSLILESASTNQTSMYLCASSLFAGGEQFFGPGTRLTVL.

The J gene is TRBJ2-1, the V gene TRBV28; TRBD1 matches 8 bases. The trim removed 2 bases at V and 6 bases at J, leaving 9 bases unmatched. CDR1 and CDR2 (germline): MDHEN, SYDVKM. This CDR3 has 16 amino acids. CDR3 in amino acids: CASSLATGAVSNEQFF. The DNA for the CDR3 is TGTGCCAGCAGTTTAGCGACAGGGGCTGTATCCAATGAGCAGTTCTTC.

Only one count was recorded for this clone. This sequence joins TRBV7-9 and TRBJ1-1; 9 positions match TRBD1. Trimming took 2 bases from V and 5 from J; bases not matched to a gene: 9. There are 16 residues in the CDR3. The V gene's germline CDR1 is SEHNR and CDR2 FQNEAQ (reference sequence). In DNA, the CDR3 is TGTGCCAGCAGCTTAACTAGGGACAGGGCGGGGACTGAAGCTTTCTTT. Protein: CASSLTRDRAGTEAFF.

V gene TRBV29-1 combines with J gene TRBJ1-5, with 10 bases aligning to TRBD1. Germline trimming cut 6 bases from V and 6 bases from J; bases unmatched to any gene: 8. The CDR3 is 14 amino acids. The germline V gene encodes CDR1 SQVTM and CDR2 ANQGSEA. The CDR3 here is CSVSPGQGSQPQHF. The CDR3, as DNA: TGCAGCGTCTCACCGGGACAGGGGTCTCAGCCCCAGCATTTT.

J is TRBJ2-1 and V is TRBV28, with 10 bases identical to TRBD2. CDR3 length equals 15 residues. The germline V gene has CDR1 MDHEN and CDR2 SYDVKM. The J segment lost 6 bases and the V segment lost 7 bases, leaving 9 bases of the junction unmatched. The CDR3 nucleotides read TGTGCCAGCAACGGCCCTAGCGGGAGAGGCAATGAGCAGTTCTTC. It specifies CASNGPSGRGNEQFF.

The chain carries TRBV4-2 and TRBJ2-1, with 9 bases that match TRBD2. CDR3 length: 15 amino acids. The germline V gene encodes CDR1 LGHNA and CDR2 YNFKEQ. The V segment lost 1 base and the J segment 8 bases; nucleotides outside the gene matches: 6. CDR3 amino acids: CASSQGDSGGYEQFF. DNA of the CDR3: TGTGCCAGCAGCCAAGGGGATAGCGGGGGCTATGAGCAGTTCTTC.

The chain joins TRBV4-1 to TRBJ2-7, with a possible D match to TRBD2 (7 bases). The CDR3 runs 16 residues. The ends were cut back, 0 bases at V and 0 bases at J, with 12 bases in the middle. In germline, CDR1 is MGHRA, CDR2 YSYEKL. Here the CDR3 reads CASSQDGGGSSYEQYF. CDR3 DNA: TGCGCCAGCAGCCAAGATGGGGGCGGGAGCTCCTACGAGCAGTACTTC.

The V gene is TRBV29-1, the J gene TRBJ2-2, with TRBD1 identical over 8 bases. In germline, CDR1 is SQVTM, CDR2 ANQGSEA. The CDR3 sequence is 14 residues long. Trimming at V came to 1 base and at J to 5 bases, leaving 3 bases not matched to a gene. CDR3 residues: CSVEGTGSTGELFF. DNA for the CDR3: TGCAGCGTTGAAGGGACAGGGTCAACCGGGGAGCTGTTTTTT.

The rearrangement uses TRBV4-3 and TRBJ2-2; 8 bases are shared with TRBD1. V shed 1 base, J shed 1 base, and the junction held 8 bases outside the gene matches. Germline CDR1 and CDR2: LGHNA and YSLEER. This CDR3 has 18 amino acids. As DNA, the CDR3 is TGCGCCAGCAGCCAAGCGATAGGAGGACAGGGGAACACCGGGGAGCTGTTTTTT. Translating it yields CASSQAIGGQGNTGELFF.